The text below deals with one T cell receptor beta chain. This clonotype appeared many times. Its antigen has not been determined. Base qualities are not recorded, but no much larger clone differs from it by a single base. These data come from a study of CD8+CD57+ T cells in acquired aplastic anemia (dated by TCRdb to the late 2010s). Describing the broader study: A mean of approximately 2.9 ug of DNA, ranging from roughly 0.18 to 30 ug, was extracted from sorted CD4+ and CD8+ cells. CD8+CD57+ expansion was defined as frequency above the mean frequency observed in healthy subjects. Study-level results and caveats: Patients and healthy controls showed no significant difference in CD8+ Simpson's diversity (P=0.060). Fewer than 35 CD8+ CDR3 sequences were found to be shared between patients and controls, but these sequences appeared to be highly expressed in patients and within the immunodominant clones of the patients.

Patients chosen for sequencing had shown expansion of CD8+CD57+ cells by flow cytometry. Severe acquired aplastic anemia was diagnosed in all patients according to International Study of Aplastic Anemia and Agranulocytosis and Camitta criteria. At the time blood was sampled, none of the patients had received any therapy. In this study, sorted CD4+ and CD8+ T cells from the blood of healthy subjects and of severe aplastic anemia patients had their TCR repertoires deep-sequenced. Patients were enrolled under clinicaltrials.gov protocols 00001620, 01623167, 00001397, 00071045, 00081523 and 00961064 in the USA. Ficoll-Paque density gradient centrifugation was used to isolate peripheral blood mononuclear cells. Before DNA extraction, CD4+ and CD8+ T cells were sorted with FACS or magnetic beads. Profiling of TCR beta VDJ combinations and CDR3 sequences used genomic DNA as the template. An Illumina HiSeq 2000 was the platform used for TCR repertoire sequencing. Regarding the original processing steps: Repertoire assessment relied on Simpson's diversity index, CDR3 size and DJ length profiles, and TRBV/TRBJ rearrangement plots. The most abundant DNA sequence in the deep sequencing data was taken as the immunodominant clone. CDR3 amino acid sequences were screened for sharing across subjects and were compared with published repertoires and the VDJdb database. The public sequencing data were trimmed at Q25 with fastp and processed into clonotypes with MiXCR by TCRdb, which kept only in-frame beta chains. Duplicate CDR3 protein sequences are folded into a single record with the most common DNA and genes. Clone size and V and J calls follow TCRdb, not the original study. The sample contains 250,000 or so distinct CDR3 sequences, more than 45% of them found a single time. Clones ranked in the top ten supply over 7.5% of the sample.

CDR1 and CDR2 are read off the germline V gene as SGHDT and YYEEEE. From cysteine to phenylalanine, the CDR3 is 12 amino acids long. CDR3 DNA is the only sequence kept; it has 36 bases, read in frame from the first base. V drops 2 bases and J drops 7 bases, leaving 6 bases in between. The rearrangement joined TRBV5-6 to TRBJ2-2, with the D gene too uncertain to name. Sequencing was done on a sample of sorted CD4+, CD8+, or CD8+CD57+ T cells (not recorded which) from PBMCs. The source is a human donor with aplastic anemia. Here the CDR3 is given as CASSFFDGELFF. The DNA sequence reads TGTGCCAGCAGCTTCTTTGACGGGGAGCTGTTTTTT.